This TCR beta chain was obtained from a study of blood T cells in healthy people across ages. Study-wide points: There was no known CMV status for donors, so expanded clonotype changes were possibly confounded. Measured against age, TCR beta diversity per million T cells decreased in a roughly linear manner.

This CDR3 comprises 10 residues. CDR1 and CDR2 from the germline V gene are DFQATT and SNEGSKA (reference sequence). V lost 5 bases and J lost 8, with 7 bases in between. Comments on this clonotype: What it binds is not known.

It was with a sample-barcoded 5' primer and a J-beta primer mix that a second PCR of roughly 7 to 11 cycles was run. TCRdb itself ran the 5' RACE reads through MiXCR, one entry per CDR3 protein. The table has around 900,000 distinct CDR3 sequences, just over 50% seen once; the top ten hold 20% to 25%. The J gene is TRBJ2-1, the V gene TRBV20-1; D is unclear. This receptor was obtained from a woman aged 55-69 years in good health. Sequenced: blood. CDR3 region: CSAVNYEQFF. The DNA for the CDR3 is TGCAGTGCTGTAAACTATGAGCAGTTCTTC.